This is a list of T cell receptor beta chains from one sample in a study of blood T cell repertoires in COVID-19. Assay used: immunoSEQ multiplex PCR; TCRdb lists only in-frame clones, some missing. The data contain approximately 23,000 clones, about 90% of them singletons. The sequenced sample consisted of peripheral blood. These receptors were obtained from a man aged 70 or older with acute or convalescent COVID-19. The CDR3 runs from the conserved cysteine through the conserved F or W. The D gene is left open where the match is weak.

V	J	D	CDR3
TRBV30	TRBJ2-2	.	CAWAITGFAGELFF
TRBV7-9	TRBJ1-3	TRBD1	CASSLETGSRNTIYF
TRBV15	TRBJ1-4	TRBD1	CATRAGTVNEKLFF
TRBV27	TRBJ1-1	.	CASSTLGTEAFF
TRBV5-8	TRBJ2-1	TRBD1	CASSRTGGNEQFF
TRBV6-6	TRBJ1-1	.	CASSYRSTKNTEAFF
TRBV12-3/TRBV12-4	TRBJ2-1	TRBD1	CASRTGVNDEQFF
TRBV25-1	TRBJ1-1	.	CASSDFGAGNTEAFF
TRBV5-4	TRBJ2-5	.	CASSLEWRGETQYF
TRBV11-2	TRBJ1-6	.	CASSLGSSYNSPLHF
TRBV2	TRBJ1-5	.	CASSEVDRSQPQHF
TRBV5-5	TRBJ1-2	.	CASSLGQNYGYTF
TRBV7-9	TRBJ2-5	.	CASSLAGGETQYF
TRBV5-1	TRBJ2-2	TRBD2	CASSLEVASGNTGELFF
TRBV4-1	TRBJ1-4	.	CASSQDYNGEDEKLFF
TRBV4-3	TRBJ1-6	.	CASSQIPNVHGDYNSPLHF
TRBV3-1/TRBV3-2	TRBJ1-5	.	CASSQNTGNQPQHF
TRBV12-3/TRBV12-4	TRBJ2-1	TRBD1	CASSWTGGEQFF
TRBV5-1	TRBJ2-1	.	CASSLDVGGSYNEQFF